This T cell receptor (beta chain) was sequenced in a study of blood T cell repertoires in COVID-19. Study at large: The United States, Italy and Spain supplied acute and convalescent COVID-19 samples.

Study members were between roughly 18 and 100 years old and lived in 20 to 30 US regions. This clone was seen a few times. Generated by immunoSEQ multiplex PCR, the TCRdb table keeps only in-frame clones and is missing some. Among around 50,000 clones listed, around 73% were seen once. Material: PBMCs or T cells enriched from blood (not recorded which). The source is a woman between 45 and 65 years old with acute COVID-19.

Here the CDR3 reads CASSLSPRGTEAFF. As DNA, the CDR3 is TGTGCCAGCAGTTTATCCCCCAGGGGTACTGAAGCTTTCTTT. V gene TRBV27 combines with J gene TRBJ1-1; D is possibly TRBD1 (6 bases). Trimming removed 0 bases from V and 5 bases from J, with 10 bases in between. The germline CDR1 and CDR2 sequences are MNHEY and SMNVEV (reference sequence). This CDR3 comprises 14 residues.